Presented here are 19 T cell receptor beta chains from one specimen sequenced in a study of T cells in Graves' hyperthyroidism and ophthalmopathy. Amplification yielded TCR beta CDR3 regions, with RNA transcripts as the source. The TCR CDR3 first-round RT-PCR relied on the HTBI primer set. Each CDR3 protein is one row after TCRdb ran MiXCR on the multiplex PCR reads. The table includes 200,000 to 250,000 distinct CDR3 sequences, over 20% detected once. The source material was blood. These receptors came from a woman in her forties with Graves' ophthalmopathy.

V is TRBV6-5 and J is TRBJ2-5; the match to TRBD2 covers 14 bases. With 4 bases clipped from V and 1 base from J, the junction kept 5 bases outside the gene matches. CDR1 and CDR2 (germline): MNHEY, SVGAGI. The length of the CDR3 is 17 residues. The CDR3: CASSFGLAGGLQETQYF. CDR3 coding DNA: TGTGCCAGCAGTTTCGGACTAGCGGGAGGACTCCAAGAGACCCAGTACTTC.

This clonotype was detected many times. Relative to the germline gene, one junction end is altered; a read error may explain this. The CDR3, as DNA: TGTGCCAGCAGCCCAGGGGGTCCCCAGTTGGACTTC. Its protein product is CASSPGGPQLDF. The gene calls are TRBV4-2 and TRBJ2-5; 7 bases align to TRBD1. The CDR3 spans 12 residues. Germline CDR1 is LGHNA and CDR2 is YNFKEQ.

This clonotype was seen ten or more times. The V gene is TRBV7-2, the J gene TRBJ2-7, with D possibly matching TRBD1 (6 bases). The length of the CDR3 is 14 residues. Germline assignment: CDR1 SGHTA and CDR2 FQGNSA. The V and J ends lost 1 base and 2 bases respectively, with 9 bases between them. The CDR3 DNA follows: TGTGCCAGCAGCTTAGACTGGGGGCCCTACGAGCAGTACTTC. It translates to CASSLDWGPYEQYF.

The chain carries TRBV5-1 and TRBJ2-7, with D possibly matching TRBD1 (7 bases). This CDR3 has 17 residues. Germline CDR1 is SGHRS and CDR2 is YFSETQ. The V gene lost 0 bases and the J gene lost 9 bases, with 25 bases spanning the gap. CDR3 amino acids: CASSLATLQGRISGQYF. The CDR3 DNA is TGCGCCAGCAGCTTGGCCACGTTACAGGGGAGGATCAGTGGGCAGTACTTC.

This clonotype was seen many times. The rearrangement joins TRBV4-2 to TRBJ1-1; a weak D match, TRBD1 (5 bases). CDR1 and CDR2 from the germline V gene are LGHNA and YNFKEQ. The length of the CDR3 is 14 residues. V lost 0 bases and J 5 bases, leaving 10 bases between the germline ends. For the CDR3, the DNA is TGTGCCAGCAGCCAAGACGCAAGGGGTACTGAAGCTTTCTTT. Translated, it gives CASSQDARGTEAFF.

This clonotype was found many times. This chain uses TRBV24-1 with TRBJ1-2, with unresolved D. V lost 5 bases, J lost 5 bases, and 17 bases lay in between. Germline values: CDR1 KGHDR, CDR2 SFDVKD. This CDR3 is 15 amino acids long. This CDR3 reads CATSGTGPNQYGYTF. The DNA of the CDR3 is TGTGCCACCAGTGGTACCGGGCCAAACCAATATGGCTACACCTTC.

The sample holds many counts of this clonotype. The chain joins TRBV20-1 to TRBJ2-7; TRBD2 matches at 11 bases. The CDR3 is made up of 13 amino acids. With V trimmed by 6 bases and J by 4 bases, 5 bases remained unmatched. Germline V CDR1 and CDR2: DFQATT, SNEGSKA (reference sequence). The CDR3 coding sequence is TGCAGTGCCCGACTAGCGGGATTTTACGAGCAGTACTTC. This gives the protein CSARLAGFYEQYF.

This clonotype appeared many times. The chain links TRBV5-5 to TRBJ1-5; D is unclear. This CDR3 is built from 12 residues. Germline assignment: CDR1 SGHKS and CDR2 YYEKEE (reference sequence). The V end was cut by 4 bases, the J end by 5 bases, with 7 bases between. This CDR3 is CASSLGYQPQHF. The CDR3 coding sequence is TGTGCCAGCAGCCTAGGGTATCAGCCCCAGCATTTT.

This CDR3 reads CASSFGLQETQYF. The CDR3 DNA sequence: TGTGCCAGCAGCTTCGGCCTTCAAGAGACCCAGTACTTC. The chain recombines TRBV2 with TRBJ2-5, with D uncertain. This CDR3 contains 13 residues. V was shortened by 6 bases and J by 2 bases, with 10 bases between the two germline ends. CDR1 is SNHLY and CDR2 is FYNNEI in the germline V gene.

This clonotype showed up many times. V and J are TRBV28 and TRBJ1-1; D is uncertain. Trimming removed 1 base from V and 3 bases from J, with 9 bases in between. The CDR3 is 14 amino acids. Germline V lookup: CDR1 MDHEN, CDR2 SYDVKM. The CDR3 coding sequence is TGTGCCAGCAGTTTATTGACGGCATACACTGAAGCTTTCTTT. Its protein is CASSLLTAYTEAFF. The variable domain in full, completed from reference TRBV28 and TRBJ1-1, reads DVKVTQSSRYLVKRTGEKVFLECVQDMDHENMFWYRQDPGLGLRLIYFSYDVKMKEKGDIPEGYSVSREKKERFSLILESASTNQTSMYLCASSLLTAYTEAFFGQGTRLTVV.

This clonotype showed up many times. This chain links TRBV27 with TRBJ2-7, with 10 bases that match TRBD2. The V segment lost 7 bases and the J segment 2 bases; nucleotides outside the gene matches: 8. CDR3 length equals 15 residues. Germline CDR1 is MNHEY and CDR2 is SMNVEV (reference sequence). The CDR3: CASTPAGGTTYEQYF. CDR3 DNA: TGTGCCAGCACCCCAGCGGGAGGGACAACCTACGAGCAGTACTTC.

This clonotype was detected ten times or more. The V call is TRBV10-1, the J call TRBJ2-2, with D possibly being TRBD2 (5 bases). CDR3 size: 13 residues. Between the trimmed V and J ends, which lost 8 bases and 5 bases, there was a span of 12 bases. Germline CDR1 and CDR2: WNHNN and SYGVQD (reference sequence). The CDR3 coding sequence is TGCGCCAGCGGATTCCGGGATACCGGGGAGCTGTTTTTT. This codes for CASGFRDTGELFF.

This chain connects TRBV19 to TRBJ1-1, with D unclear. Per germline, CDR1 LNHDA and CDR2 SQIVND (reference sequence). V was clipped by 6 bases and J by 4 bases, with 12 bases between them. The CDR3 length is 13 residues. The CDR3 sequence is CASRKGLATEAFF. Here the CDR3 DNA reads TGTGCCAGTAGAAAGGGTTTGGCCACTGAAGCTTTCTTT.

This clonotype has a count of ten or more. The chain couples TRBV2 to TRBJ2-7; TRBD2 aligns across 9 bases. The CDR3 is made up of 14 amino acids. The germline V gene has CDR1 SNHLY and CDR2 FYNNEI. With 2 bases clipped from V and 6 bases from J, the junction kept 5 bases outside the gene matches. In DNA form, the CDR3 reads TGTGCCAGCAGTGAATTTCTAGCGGGATCCGAGCAGTACTTC. Residues: CASSEFLAGSEQYF.

This clonotype was counted ten times or more. The chain combines TRBV30 with TRBJ2-2, with TRBD2 matching 9 bases. Germline lookup yields CDR1 GTSNPN and CDR2 SVGIG (reference sequence). J gave up 4 bases and V 2 bases, and 8 bases lay outside the gene matches. The CDR3 loop spans 16 amino acids. CDR3 sequence: CAWSFSGSISTGELFF. CDR3 in DNA: TGTGCCTGGAGTTTTAGCGGGAGTATAAGCACCGGGGAGCTGTTTTTT.

A remark on this clonotype: One junction end disagrees with the germline gene, perhaps due to a read error. The rearrangement uses TRBV20-1 and TRBJ2-7; the D gene is possibly TRBD2 (5 bases). The CDR3 totals 13 residues. Germline V gene lookup returns CDR1 DFQATT and CDR2 SNEGSKA (reference sequence). CDR3 sequence (DNA): TGCAGTGCTAGTCCGACGGGGATCTACGAGCAGTCCTTC. Residues: CSASPTGIYEQSF.

This clonotype was seen ten or more times. V is TRBV9 and J is TRBJ1-1; D gene uncertain. V gave up 0 bases and J gave up 5 bases, with 8 bases separating them. Germline values: CDR1 SGDLS, CDR2 YYNGEE. This CDR3 has 13 residues. The CDR3 spells CASSVDLWTEAFF. DNA of the CDR3: TGTGCCAGCAGCGTAGACTTGTGGACTGAAGCTTTCTTT. Variable domain in full (rest from reference TRBV9 and TRBJ1-1): DSGVTQTPKHLITATGQRVTLRCSPRSGDLSVYWYQQSLDQGLQFLIQYYNGEERAKGNILERFSAQQFPDLHSELNLSSLELGDSALYFCASSVDLWTEAFFGQGTRLTVV.

This clonotype has a count of ten or more. The chain couples TRBV3-1 to TRBJ2-7; D not certain. This CDR3 has 12 amino acids. Germline lookup yields CDR1 LGHDT and CDR2 YNNKEL (reference sequence). V was trimmed by 1 base and J by 6 bases, leaving 7 bases between them. The DNA for the CDR3 is TGTGCCAGCAGCCAAGCTTGGGGCGAGCAGTACTTC. This encodes CASSQAWGEQYF.

This clonotype was picked up many times. The V and J genes are TRBV5-1 and TRBJ2-7; 12 bases line up with TRBD1. This CDR3 is built from 15 residues. The germline gives CDR1 SGHRS, CDR2 YFSETQ. The V gene end was trimmed by 4 bases and the J gene end by 5 bases; junction bases not matched to a gene: 7. This CDR3 is CASSIRGQGADEQYF. The CDR3 DNA reads TGCGCCAGCAGCATTCGGGGACAGGGGGCCGACGAGCAGTACTTC.